Reported below is one T cell receptor (beta chain). Its antigen is currently not known. Base qualities are missing; no much larger clone stands one base away. This record belongs to a study of shared T cell receptors in the human thymus (dated by TCRdb to the early 2020s). Looking at the study overall: The study investigated the way shared, self-reactive T-cell receptor alpha chains are produced in the human thymus.

Receptors were amplified or captured by the immunoSEQ multiplex PCR assay. Not all clones reach the TCRdb copy of this immuneACCESS table, which keeps in-frame sequences only. Checked studies attribute under half of the gap to unresolved V genes and leave the rest unexplained. A total of 630,000 or so clones appear in this sample, 80% to 90% of them only once. The ten largest clonotypes hold 0.009% to 0.0095% of the sample. The CDR3 numbers 12 residues from cysteine through phenylalanine. CDR3 DNA only is kept here, 36 bases in frame from base 1. V was cut back by 6 bases and J by 6 bases, leaving a gap of 12 bases between them. The germline V gene (reference sequence) provides CDR1 SEHNR and CDR2 FQNEAQ. In addition, the sample was reused for a study of human thymus T cells. The second study, in turn, reports: Immunologically healthy infants undergoing open corrective cardiac surgery for congenital heart defects in Finland were used as donors. Thymus tissue was obtained as surgical resects removed during corrective cardiac surgery. V and J gene segment usage appeared biased in both thymic and peripheral blood repertoires. The related research found that thymic TCR repertoires overlapped highly between unrelated individuals. The study used 7 to 9 infant thymus samples plus four related peripheral blood samples to characterize TCR alpha and beta repertoires. Donor ages ranged from roughly 6 to 250 days, and the cohort comprised six male and two female infants. After being mechanically released from the tissue, thymocytes were kept at -70 degrees C in pellets of roughly 9.5-32 million cells. Genomic DNA was extracted from frozen cell pellets with a QIAsymphony instrument. The immunoSEQ multiplex PCR assay was used to amplify the TCRB and TCRAD loci from a standardized amount of quality-controlled genomic DNA. Amplicons spanned the V(D)J region at a length sufficient to cover the CDR3 and identify V and J genes. Through the commercial immunoSEQ service, the amplicons were sequenced on an Illumina platform. Primer bias and sequencing errors were corrected as previously described, and TCRAD and TCRB were defined on the basis of the IMGT database. Repertoires were analysed with immunoSEQ Analyzer 3.0 and VDJTools, covering basic statistics, V/J segment usage, diversity estimates, rarefaction and pairwise overlap. Diversity was estimated with Chao1, ChaoE, Efron-Thisted, Shannon and inverse Simpson indices, and also on datasets down-sampled to the smallest sample. For repertoire overlap, CDR3 nucleotide sequence, V gene and J gene had to match strictly, and clustering was done by Jaccard-based multidimensional scaling. On average, roughly 810,000 unique TCRB clonotypes were obtained from thymus samples, compared with approximately 82,000 from blood samples.

Sequencing input: thymocytes. This chain joins TRBV7-9 to TRBJ2-7; possibly the D gene is TRBD2, per 6 matching bases. This receptor was obtained from a boy in the first two years of life with a congenital heart defect. Donor details come from another sample of the same person, matched by shared clones. Here is the DNA: TGTGCCAGCAGGAAGACTAGGAGCGAGCAGTACTTC. Translated, this is CASRKTRSEQYF.